The clone carrying this TCR beta chain has only a few counts. V lost 5 bases, J lost 6 bases, and 10 bases lay in between. The V gene's germline CDR1 is DFQATT and CDR2 SNEGSKA (reference sequence). There are 11 residues in the CDR3. This sample stems from a study of blood T cell repertoires in COVID-19. Overall study: PBMCs, B-cell-depleted T cells, or T cells were the source of the cDNA or gDNA that made up the material.

As originally analysed: Researchers report that nucleated cell counts were estimated from reference gene primer amplification. TCRdb's table, derived via immunoSEQ multiplex PCR, lists solely in-frame clones and lacks some. That table is the source of V, J and clone size, and D and trimming were worked out from the DNA. Among about 140,000 clones listed, about 83% were seen once. Sequencing was done on a sample of peripheral blood. The sequence came from a man between 45 and 60 years old with acute or convalescent COVID-19. This chain joins TRBV20-1 and TRBJ1-2; D gene ambiguous. The CDR3 region has the DNA TGCAGTGCTTACTCCGGAGATGGCTACACCTTC. It translates to CSAYSGDGYTF.